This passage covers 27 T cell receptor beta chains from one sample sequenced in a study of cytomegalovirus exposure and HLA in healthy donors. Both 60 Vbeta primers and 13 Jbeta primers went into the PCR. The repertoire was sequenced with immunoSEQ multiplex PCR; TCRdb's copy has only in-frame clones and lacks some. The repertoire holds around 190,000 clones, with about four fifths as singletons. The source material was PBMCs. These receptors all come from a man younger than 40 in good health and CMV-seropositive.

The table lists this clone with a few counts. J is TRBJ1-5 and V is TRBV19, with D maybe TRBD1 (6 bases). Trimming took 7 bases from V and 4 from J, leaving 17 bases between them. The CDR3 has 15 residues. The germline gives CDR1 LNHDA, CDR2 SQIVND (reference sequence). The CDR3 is CASTTPGRGNQPQHF. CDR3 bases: TGTGCCAGTACTACCCCCGGCAGGGGAAATCAGCCCCAGCATTTT.

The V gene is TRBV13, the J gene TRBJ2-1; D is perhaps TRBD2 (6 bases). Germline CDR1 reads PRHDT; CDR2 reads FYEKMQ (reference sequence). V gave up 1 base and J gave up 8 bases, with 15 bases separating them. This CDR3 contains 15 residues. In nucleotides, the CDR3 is TGTGCCAGCAGCTTAGCCGTTTGGCGGGATCATGAGCAGTTCTTC. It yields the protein CASSLAVWRDHEQFF.

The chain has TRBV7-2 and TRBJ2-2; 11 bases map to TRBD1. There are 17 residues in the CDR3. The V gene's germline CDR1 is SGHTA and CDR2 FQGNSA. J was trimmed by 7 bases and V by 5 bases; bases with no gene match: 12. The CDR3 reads CASSPRGQGAHGGELFF. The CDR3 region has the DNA TGTGCCAGCAGCCCCCGAGGACAGGGGGCGCATGGCGGGGAGCTGTTTTTT.

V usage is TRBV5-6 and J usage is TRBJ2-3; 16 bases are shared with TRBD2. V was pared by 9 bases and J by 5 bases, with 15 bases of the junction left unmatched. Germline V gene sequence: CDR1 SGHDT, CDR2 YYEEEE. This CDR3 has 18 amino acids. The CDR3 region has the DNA TGTGCCACCCACGGGACTAGCGGGAGGGCCCTCGGCTTAGATACGCAGTATTTT. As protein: CATHGTSGRALGLDTQYF. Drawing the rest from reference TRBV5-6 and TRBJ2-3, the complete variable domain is DAGVTQSPTHLIKTRGQQVTLRCSPKSGHDTVSWYQQALGQGPQFIFQYYEEEERQRGNFPDRFSGHQFPNYSSELNVNALLLGDSALYLCATHGTSGRALGLDTQYFGPGTRLTVL.

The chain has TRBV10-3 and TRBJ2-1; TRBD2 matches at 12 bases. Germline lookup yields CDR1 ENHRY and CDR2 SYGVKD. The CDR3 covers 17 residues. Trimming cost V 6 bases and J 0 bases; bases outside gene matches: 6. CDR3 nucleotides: TGTGCCATCAGGGAGACTAGCGGGGGCCTCTCCTACAATGAGCAGTTCTTC. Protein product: CAIRETSGGLSYNEQFF.

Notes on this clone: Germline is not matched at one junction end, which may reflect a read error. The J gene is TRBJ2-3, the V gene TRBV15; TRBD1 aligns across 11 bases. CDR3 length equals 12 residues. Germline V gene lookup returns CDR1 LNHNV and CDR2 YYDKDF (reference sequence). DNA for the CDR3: TGTGCCACCAGAGGACAGGGGGCGCGGGGGGCTTTT. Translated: CATRGQGARGAF. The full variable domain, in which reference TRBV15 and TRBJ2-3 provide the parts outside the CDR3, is DAMVIQNPRYQVTQFGKPVTLSCSQTLNHNVMYWYQQKSSQAPKLLFHYYDKDFNNEADTPDNFQSRRPNTSFCFLDIRSPGLGDTAMYLCATRGQGARGAFGPGTRLTVL.

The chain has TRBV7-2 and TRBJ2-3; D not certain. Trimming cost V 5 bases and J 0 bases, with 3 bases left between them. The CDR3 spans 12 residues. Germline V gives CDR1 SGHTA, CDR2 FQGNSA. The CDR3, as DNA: TGTGCCAGCAGCCCAAGCACAGATACGCAGTATTTT. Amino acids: CASSPSTDTQYF.

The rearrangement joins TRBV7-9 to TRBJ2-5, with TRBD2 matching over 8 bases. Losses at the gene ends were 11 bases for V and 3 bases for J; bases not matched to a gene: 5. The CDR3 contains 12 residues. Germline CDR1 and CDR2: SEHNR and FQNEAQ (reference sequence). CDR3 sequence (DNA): TGTGCCGCCCGGGGGGGCGAAGAGACCCAGTACTTC. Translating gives CAARGGEETQYF. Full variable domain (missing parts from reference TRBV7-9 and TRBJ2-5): DTGVSQNPRHKITKRGQNVTFRCDPISEHNRLYWYRQTLGQGPEFLTYFQNEAQLEKSRLLSDRFSAERPKGSFSTLEIQRTEQGDSAMYLCAARGGEETQYFGPGTRLLVL.

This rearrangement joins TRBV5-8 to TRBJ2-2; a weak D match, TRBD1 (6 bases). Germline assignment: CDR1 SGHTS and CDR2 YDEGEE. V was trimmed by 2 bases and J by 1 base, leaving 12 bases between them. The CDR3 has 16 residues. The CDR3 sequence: CASSLPGHLNTGELFF. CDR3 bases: TGTGCCAGCAGCTTACCGGGACACCTGAACACCGGGGAGCTGTTTTTT.

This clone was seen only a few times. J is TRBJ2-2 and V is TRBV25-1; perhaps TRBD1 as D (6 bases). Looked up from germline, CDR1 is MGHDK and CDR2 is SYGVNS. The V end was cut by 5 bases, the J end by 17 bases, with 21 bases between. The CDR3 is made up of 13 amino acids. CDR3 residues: CASSTGPMGHLFF. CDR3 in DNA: TGTGCCAGCAGTACGGGCCCTATGGGACACCTTTTTTTT. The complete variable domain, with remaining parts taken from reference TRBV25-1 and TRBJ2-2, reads EADIYQTPRYLVIGTGKKITLECSQTMGHDKMYWYQQDPGMELHLIHYSYGVNSTEKGDLSSESTVSRIRTEHFPLTLESARPSHTSQYLCASSTGPMGHLFFGEGSRLTVL.

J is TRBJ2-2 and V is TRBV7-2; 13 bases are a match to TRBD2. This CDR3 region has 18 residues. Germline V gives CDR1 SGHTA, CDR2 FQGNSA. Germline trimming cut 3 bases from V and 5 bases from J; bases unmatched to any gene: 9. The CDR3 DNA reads TGTGCCAGCAGCTTGCTAAGACTAGCGGGGGGACGAACCGGGGAGCTGTTTTTT. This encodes CASSLLRLAGGRTGELFF. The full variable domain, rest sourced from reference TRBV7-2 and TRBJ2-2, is GAGVSQSPSNKVTEKGKDVELRCDPISGHTALYWYRQSLGQGLEFLIYFQGNSAPDKSGLPSDRFSAERTGGSVSTLTIQRTQQEDSAVYLCASSLLRLAGGRTGELFFGEGSRLTVL.

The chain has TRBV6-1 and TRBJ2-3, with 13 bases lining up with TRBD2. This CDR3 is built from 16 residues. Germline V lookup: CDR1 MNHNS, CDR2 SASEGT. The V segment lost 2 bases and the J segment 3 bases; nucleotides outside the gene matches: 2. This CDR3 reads CASSETSGGATDTQYF. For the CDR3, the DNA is TGTGCCAGCAGTGAAACTAGCGGGGGGGCGACAGATACGCAGTATTTT.

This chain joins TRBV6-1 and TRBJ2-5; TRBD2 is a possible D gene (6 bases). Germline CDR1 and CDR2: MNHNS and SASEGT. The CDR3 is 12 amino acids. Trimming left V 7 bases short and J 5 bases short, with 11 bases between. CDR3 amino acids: CASTSRGETQYF. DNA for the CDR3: TGTGCCAGCACCTCCCGGGGGGAGACCCAGTACTTC.

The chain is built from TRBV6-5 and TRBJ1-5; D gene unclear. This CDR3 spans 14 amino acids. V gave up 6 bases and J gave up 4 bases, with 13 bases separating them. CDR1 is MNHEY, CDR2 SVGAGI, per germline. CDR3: CASSLNSENQPQHF. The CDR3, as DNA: TGTGCCAGCAGCCTCAACTCTGAGAATCAGCCCCAGCATTTT.

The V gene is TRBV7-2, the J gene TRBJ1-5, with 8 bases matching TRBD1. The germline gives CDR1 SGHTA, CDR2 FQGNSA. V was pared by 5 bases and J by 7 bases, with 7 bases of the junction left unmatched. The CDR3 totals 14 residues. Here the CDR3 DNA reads TGTGCCAGCAGCCCGACAGGGGCGGCACAGCCCCAGCATTTT. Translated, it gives CASSPTGAAQPQHF.

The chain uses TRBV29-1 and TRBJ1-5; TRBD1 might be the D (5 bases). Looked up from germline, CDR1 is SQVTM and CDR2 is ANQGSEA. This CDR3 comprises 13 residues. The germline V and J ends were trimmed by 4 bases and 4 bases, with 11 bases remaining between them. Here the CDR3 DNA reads TGCAGCGTTGCGGCAGGGTATAATCAGCCCCAGCATTTT. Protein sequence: CSVAAGYNQPQHF. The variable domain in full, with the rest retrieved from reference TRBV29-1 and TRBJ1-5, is SAVISQKPSRDICQRGTSLTIQCQVDSQVTMMFWYRQQPGQSLTLIATANQGSEATYESGFVIDKFPISRPNLTFSTLTVSNMSPEDSSIYLCSVAAGYNQPQHFGDGTRLSIL.

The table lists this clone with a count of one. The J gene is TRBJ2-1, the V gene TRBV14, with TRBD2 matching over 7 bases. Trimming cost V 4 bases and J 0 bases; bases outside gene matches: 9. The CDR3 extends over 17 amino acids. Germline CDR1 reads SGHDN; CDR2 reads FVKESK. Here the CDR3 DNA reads TGTGCCAGCAGCCCCTTTGGGCGCGGGAGCTCCTACAATGAGCAGTTCTTC. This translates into CASSPFGRGSSYNEQFF.

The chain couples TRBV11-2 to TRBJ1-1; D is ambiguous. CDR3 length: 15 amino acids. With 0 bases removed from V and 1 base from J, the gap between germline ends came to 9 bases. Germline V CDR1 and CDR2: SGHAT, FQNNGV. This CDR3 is CASSLDRSGNTEAFF. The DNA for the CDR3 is TGTGCCAGCAGCTTAGATAGATCGGGGAACACTGAAGCTTTCTTT.

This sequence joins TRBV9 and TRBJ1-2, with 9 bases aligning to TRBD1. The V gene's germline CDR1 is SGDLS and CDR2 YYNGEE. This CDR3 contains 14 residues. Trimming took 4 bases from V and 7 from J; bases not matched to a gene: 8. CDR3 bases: TGTGCCAGCAGCCTAGACAGGGGGGGAGGTGGCTACACCTTC. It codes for CASSLDRGGGGYTF.

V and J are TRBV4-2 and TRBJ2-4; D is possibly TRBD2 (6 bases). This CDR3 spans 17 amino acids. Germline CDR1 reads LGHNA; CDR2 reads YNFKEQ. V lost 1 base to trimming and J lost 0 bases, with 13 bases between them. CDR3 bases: TGTGCCAGCAGCCAAGTCGGTACTAGCCAAGCCAAAAACATTCAGTACTTC. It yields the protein CASSQVGTSQAKNIQYF.

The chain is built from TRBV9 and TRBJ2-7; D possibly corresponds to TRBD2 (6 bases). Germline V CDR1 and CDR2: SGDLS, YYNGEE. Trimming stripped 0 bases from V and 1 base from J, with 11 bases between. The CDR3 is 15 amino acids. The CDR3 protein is CASSVVSGPSYEQYF. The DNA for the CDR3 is TGTGCCAGCAGCGTAGTTAGCGGACCGTCCTACGAGCAGTACTTC.

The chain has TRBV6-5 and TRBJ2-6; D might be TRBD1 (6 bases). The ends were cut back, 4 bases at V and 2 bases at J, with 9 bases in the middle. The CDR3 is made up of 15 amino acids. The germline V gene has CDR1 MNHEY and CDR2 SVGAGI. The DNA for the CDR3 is TGTGCCAGCAGTTTTAGGGGGACTGGGGCCAACGTCCTGACTTTC. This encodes CASSFRGTGANVLTF.

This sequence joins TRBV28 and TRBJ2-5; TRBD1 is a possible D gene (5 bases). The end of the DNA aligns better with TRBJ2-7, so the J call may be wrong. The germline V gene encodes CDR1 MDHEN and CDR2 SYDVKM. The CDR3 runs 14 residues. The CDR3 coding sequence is TGTGCCAGCAGTTCGATACAGGCGTTCTACGAGCAGTACTTC. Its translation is CASSSIQAFYEQYF.

The CDR3 DNA follows: TGTGCCAGCACCCCACAGGCAGATACGCAGTATTTT. Encoded protein: CASTPQADTQYF. The genes are TRBV6-6 and TRBJ2-3; TRBD1 might be the D (5 bases). Germline V gene sequence: CDR1 MNHNY, CDR2 SVGAGI (reference sequence). Trimming stripped 7 bases from V and 4 bases from J, with 9 bases between. This CDR3 region has 12 residues.

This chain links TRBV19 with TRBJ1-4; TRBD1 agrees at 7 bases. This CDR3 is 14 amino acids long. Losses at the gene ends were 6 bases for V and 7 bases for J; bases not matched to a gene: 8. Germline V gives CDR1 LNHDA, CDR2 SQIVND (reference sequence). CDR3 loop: CASRVEGATEKLFF. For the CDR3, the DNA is TGTGCCAGTAGGGTCGAGGGGGCGACTGAAAAACTGTTTTTT.

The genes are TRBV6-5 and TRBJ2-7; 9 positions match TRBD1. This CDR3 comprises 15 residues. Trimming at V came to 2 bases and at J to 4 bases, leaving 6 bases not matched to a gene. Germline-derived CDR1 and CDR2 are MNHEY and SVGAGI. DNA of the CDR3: TGTGCCAGCAGTTACGGGACAGGGTTCGGGTACGAGCAGTACTTC. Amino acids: CASSYGTGFGYEQYF.

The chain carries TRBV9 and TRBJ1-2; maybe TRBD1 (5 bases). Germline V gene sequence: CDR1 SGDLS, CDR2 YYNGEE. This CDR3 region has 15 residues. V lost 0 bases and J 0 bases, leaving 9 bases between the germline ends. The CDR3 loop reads CASSVGTSANYGYTF. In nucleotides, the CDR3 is TGTGCCAGCAGCGTAGGGACATCAGCTAACTATGGCTACACCTTC.